The next 27 T cell receptor beta chains were all read from a single sample in a study of T cell responses to AZD1222 COVID-19 vaccine. The assay was immunoSEQ multiplex PCR, and TCRdb's table has in-frame clones only and misses some. The data show 90,000 to 130,000 clones, roughly 92% seen once. This specimen was peripheral blood, taken 28 days after the second AZD1222 dose. The receptors derive from an adult who received the AZD1222 COVID-19 vaccine.

This chain uses TRBV7-3 with TRBJ2-2; D ambiguous. The CDR3 totals 14 residues. CDR1 is SGHTA and CDR2 is FQGTGA in the germline V gene. Trimming took 0 bases from V and 8 from J, leaving 10 bases between them. The chain's CDR3 is CASSLTAATGELFF. CDR3 coding DNA: TGTGCCAGCAGCTTAACGGCCGCTACTGGGGAGCTGTTTTTT.

The rearrangement links TRBV4-3 to TRBJ2-7, with D possibly TRBD1 on 6 matching bases. This CDR3 is 16 amino acids long. The ends were cut back, 0 bases at V and 2 bases at J, with 14 bases in the middle. Germline CDR1 is LGHNA and CDR2 is YSLEER. This CDR3 reads CASSQDFQGYPYEQYF. For the CDR3, the DNA is TGCGCCAGCAGCCAAGATTTTCAGGGGTACCCCTACGAGCAGTACTTC.

This clone has more than one count but fewer than ten. The V gene is TRBV3-1 (or the pseudogene TRBV3-2), the J gene TRBJ1-6, with a weak D call TRBD1 (6 bases). Trimming removed 0 bases from V and 9 bases from J, with 12 bases in between. Looked up from germline, CDR1 is LGHDT and CDR2 is YNNKEL (reference sequence). The CDR3 is 15 residues long. CDR3 in amino acids: CASSQDQDRVSPLHF. As DNA, the CDR3 is TGTGCCAGCAGCCAAGATCAGGACAGAGTTTCACCCCTCCACTTT.

As DNA, the CDR3 is TGTGCCAGCAGCCGCGGGGGGCCACGCAATGAGCAGTTCTTC. Encoded protein: CASSRGGPRNEQFF. The rearrangement joins TRBV7-3 to TRBJ2-1, with 8 bases fitting TRBD2. Germline CDR1 reads SGHTA; CDR2 reads FQGTGA. This CDR3 comprises 14 residues. V lost 5 bases, J lost 6 bases, and 6 bases stayed unmatched.

This clone was seen just once. The rearrangement joins TRBV30 to TRBJ2-7, with TRBD1 as a possible D gene (6 bases). The CDR3 is 15 residues long. V gave up 0 bases and J gave up 4 bases, with 16 bases separating them. Germline CDR1 is GTSNPN and CDR2 is SVGIG (reference sequence). DNA of the CDR3: TGTGCCTGGAGTGTGCTCGCCAGGGGTGGTTACGAGCAGTACTTC. It codes for CAWSVLARGGYEQYF.

The chain couples TRBV5-1 to TRBJ2-7; 11 positions match TRBD2. Trimming cost V 4 bases and J 0 bases; bases outside gene matches: 3. This CDR3 has 15 residues. Germline V CDR1 and CDR2: SGHRS, YFSETQ. CDR3 coding DNA: TGCGCCAGCAGCGCACTAGCGGGGGCCTCCTACGAGCAGTACTTC. As protein: CASSALAGASYEQYF.

The chain is built from TRBV6-1 and TRBJ2-1; D possibly corresponds to TRBD2 (5 bases). Trimming took 4 bases from V and 4 from J, leaving 17 bases between them. The CDR3 consists of 16 residues. Germline CDR1 and CDR2: MNHNS and SASEGT. The CDR3 DNA follows: TGTGCCAGCAGTGGCGCGGCCGGTCGGGGATACAATGAGCAGTTCTTC. Translated: CASSGAAGRGYNEQFF.

This clone was counted a single time. The V call is TRBV4-2, the J call TRBJ2-3; 13 bases are shared with TRBD2. CDR1 and CDR2 (germline): LGHNA, YNFKEQ. The trim removed 3 bases at V and 1 base at J, leaving 13 bases unmatched. This CDR3 comprises 20 residues. The CDR3 loop reads CASSQAGGTSGAWGTDTQYF. CDR3 sequence (DNA): TGTGCCAGCAGCCAGGCCGGCGGGACTAGCGGGGCCTGGGGCACAGATACGCAGTATTTT.

The J gene is TRBJ2-3, the V gene TRBV19; TRBD2 agrees at 11 bases. V was clipped by 2 bases and J by 4 bases; unmatched bases: 8. In germline, CDR1 is LNHDA, CDR2 SQIVND (reference sequence). This CDR3 is built from 17 residues. The chain's CDR3 is CASSISLAGGYADTQYF. CDR3 nucleotides: TGTGCCAGTAGTATATCCCTAGCGGGGGGTTACGCAGATACGCAGTATTTT.

The genes are TRBV29-1 and TRBJ2-5; D remains ambiguous. V was clipped by 7 bases and J by 2 bases, with 11 bases between them. CDR1 SQVTM and CDR2 ANQGSEA come from the germline V gene. The CDR3 consists of 12 residues. The CDR3 loop reads CSAKKRQETQYF. Here the CDR3 DNA reads TGCAGCGCTAAAAAAAGACAAGAGACCCAGTACTTC.

The rearrangement joins TRBV4-2 to TRBJ2-3; D is unresolved. V lost 0 bases, J lost 4 bases, and 11 bases lay in between. The germline V gene has CDR1 LGHNA and CDR2 YNFKEQ. The CDR3 is 15 residues long. The CDR3 region is CASSQEGVGPDTQYF. The CDR3 nucleotides read TGTGCCAGCAGCCAAGAAGGCGTCGGCCCAGATACGCAGTATTTT.

V is TRBV9 and J is TRBJ1-2; D gene uncertain. Germline CDR1 is SGDLS and CDR2 is YYNGEE. Trimming pared 4 bases from V and 3 bases from J, leaving 22 bases between. The CDR3 loop spans 17 amino acids. CDR3 loop: CASSLSEAGRDYYGYTF. CDR3 nucleotide sequence: TGTGCCAGCAGCCTATCGGAGGCGGGCAGAGACTACTATGGCTACACCTTC.

This rearrangement joins TRBV5-8 to TRBJ2-3; D tentatively fits TRBD1 or TRBD2 (6 bases each). The germline CDR1 and CDR2 sequences are SGHTS and YDEGEE. The CDR3 consists of 14 residues. V was trimmed by 0 bases and J by 3 bases, leaving 8 bases between them. CDR3 bases: TGTGCCAGCAGCTTGGGGGGGGCAACAGATACGCAGTATTTT. Its protein is CASSLGGATDTQYF.

The chain employs TRBV3-1 (or the pseudogene TRBV3-2) and TRBJ2-2; the D gene is possibly TRBD2 (6 bases). The CDR3 has 12 amino acids. Per the germline V gene, CDR1 is LGHDT and CDR2 is YNNKEL (reference sequence). The V end was cut by 7 bases, the J end by 6 bases, with 9 bases between. CDR3 nucleotides: TGTGCCAGCATCGGGAGAGCCGGGGAGCTGTTTTTT. This translates into CASIGRAGELFF.

This chain uses TRBV4-3 with TRBJ2-7; 8 nucleotides agree with TRBD2. Germline-derived CDR1 and CDR2 are LGHNA and YSLEER. This CDR3 has 15 amino acids. With 0 bases clipped from V and 2 bases from J, the junction kept 3 bases outside the gene matches. This chain's CDR3 is CASSQDPGGAYEQYF. The DNA for the CDR3 is TGCGCCAGCAGCCAAGATCCCGGGGGGGCCTACGAGCAGTACTTC.

This clone turned up a few times. The genes are TRBV19 and TRBJ2-2; 7 nucleotides agree with TRBD2. The germline V gene encodes CDR1 LNHDA and CDR2 SQIVND (reference sequence). The CDR3 has 14 amino acids. J lost 6 bases, V lost 4 bases, and 5 bases had no gene match. CDR3: CASSNQGGAGELFF. In DNA, the CDR3 is TGTGCCAGTAGTAATCAGGGAGGGGCCGGGGAGCTGTTTTTT. Complete variable domain (other parts from reference TRBV19 and TRBJ2-2): DGGITQSPKYLFRKEGQNVTLSCEQNLNHDAMYWYRQDPGQGLRLIYYSQIVNDFQKGDIAEGYSVSREKKESFPLTVTSAQKNPTAFYLCASSNQGGAGELFFGEGSRLTVL.

This clone showed up just once. This chain links TRBV10-3 with TRBJ1-3; D remains unclear. This CDR3 has 12 residues. Germline values: CDR1 ENHRY, CDR2 SYGVKD. Trimming took 8 bases from V and 1 from J, leaving 6 bases between them. The CDR3 bases are TGTGCCATCGGGGAGTCTGGAAACACCATATATTTT. Encoded protein: CAIGESGNTIYF.

V is TRBV5-4 and J is TRBJ2-2; maybe TRBD1 (5 bases). CDR3 length equals 15 residues. CDR1 is SGHNT, CDR2 YYREEE, per germline (reference sequence). Between the trimmed V and J ends, which lost 4 bases and 3 bases, there was a span of 13 bases. The CDR3 nucleotides are TGTGCCAGCAGCACGGACAACCGAGACACCGGGGAGCTGTTTTTT. Its protein product is CASSTDNRDTGELFF.

This chain joins TRBV21-1 and TRBJ2-7; the listed D gene, TRBD2, was not tested against the DNA. TRBV21-1 is an annotated pseudogene. CDR3 length: 23 amino acids. CDR3 sequence: CASSKKEDGVPGTSGGFSYEQYF. CDR3 nucleotide sequence: TGTGCCAGCAGCAAAAAGGAGGATGGGGTCCCCGGGACTAGCGGGGGTTTCTCCTACGAGCAGTACTTC.

CDR3 in DNA: TGTGCCAGCAGTTGGGGGGCGGGCACCGGGGAGCTGTTTTTT. Protein sequence: CASSWGAGTGELFF. The chain has TRBV28 and TRBJ2-2; D may match TRBD1 or TRBD2 (6 bases each). The length of the CDR3 is 14 residues. V dropped 4 bases and J dropped 4 bases, with 10 bases sitting between them. Germline CDR1 is MDHEN and CDR2 is SYDVKM.

The rearrangement uses TRBV30 and TRBJ1-5; D gene uncertain. V lost 0 bases to trimming and J lost 3 bases, with 6 bases between them. This CDR3 comprises 13 residues. Germline values: CDR1 GTSNPN, CDR2 SVGIG (reference sequence). CDR3 nucleotide sequence: TGTGCCTGGAGTGTTGGATTCAATCAGCCCCAGCATTTT. It translates to CAWSVGFNQPQHF.

The chain combines TRBV10-3 with TRBJ2-2, with D perhaps matching TRBD2 (5 bases). V was trimmed by 7 bases and J by 3 bases, leaving 15 bases between them. The CDR3 is 15 residues long. Per the germline V gene, CDR1 is ENHRY and CDR2 is SYGVKD. Here the CDR3 reads CAIKTSDGDTGELFF. CDR3 DNA: TGTGCCATCAAGACAAGCGACGGGGACACCGGGGAGCTGTTTTTT.

The chain recombines TRBV18 with TRBJ2-1, with no clear D. The CDR3 has 14 residues. Trimming left V 0 bases short and J 6 bases short, with 9 bases between. Germline CDR1 is KGHSH and CDR2 is LQKENI. The CDR3 nucleotides read TGTGCCAGCTCACCACCCTTGGCATCCAATGAGCAGTTCTTC. This encodes CASSPPLASNEQFF.

This chain links TRBV29-1 with TRBJ2-6; 9 bases align to TRBD1. Unmatched junction bases numbered 7, after V lost 7 bases and J lost 0 bases. The CDR3 runs to 16 residues. CDR1 and CDR2 (germline): SQVTM, ANQGSEA. This CDR3 reads CSASGTGSSGANVLTF. For the CDR3, the DNA is TGCAGCGCCTCCGGGACAGGGAGCTCTGGGGCCAACGTCCTGACTTTC.

The chain employs TRBV7-2 and TRBJ2-5, with 7 bases aligning to TRBD2. The CDR3 extends over 19 amino acids. With 4 bases clipped from V and 7 bases from J, the junction kept 24 bases outside the gene matches. Germline V gives CDR1 SGHTA, CDR2 FQGNSA. The CDR3: CASSSRGSPGSLPQRTQYF. In DNA form, the CDR3 reads TGTGCCAGCAGCTCGCGGGGGTCTCCTGGGTCCTTACCCCAAAGGACCCAGTACTTC.

This chain connects TRBV19 to TRBJ1-6; 8 positions match TRBD1. Germline loops: CDR1 LNHDA, CDR2 SQIVND (reference sequence). The CDR3 length is 15 residues. Unmatched junction bases numbered 11, after V lost 5 bases and J lost 11 bases. As DNA, the CDR3 is TGTGCCAGTAGTGCCGGACAGGGTTCGGGTACACCCCTCCACTTT. Its translation is CASSAGQGSGTPLHF.

V gene TRBV5-1 combines with J gene TRBJ2-5; 8 positions match TRBD2. The CDR3 runs 15 residues. Germline CDR1 is SGHRS and CDR2 is YFSETQ. The V gene end was trimmed by 4 bases and the J gene end by 5 bases; junction bases not matched to a gene: 10. CDR3 sequence (DNA): TGCGCCAGCAGCCTGGGAGGCAGCGGGGGCGAGACCCAGTACTTC. It encodes CASSLGGSGGETQYF.